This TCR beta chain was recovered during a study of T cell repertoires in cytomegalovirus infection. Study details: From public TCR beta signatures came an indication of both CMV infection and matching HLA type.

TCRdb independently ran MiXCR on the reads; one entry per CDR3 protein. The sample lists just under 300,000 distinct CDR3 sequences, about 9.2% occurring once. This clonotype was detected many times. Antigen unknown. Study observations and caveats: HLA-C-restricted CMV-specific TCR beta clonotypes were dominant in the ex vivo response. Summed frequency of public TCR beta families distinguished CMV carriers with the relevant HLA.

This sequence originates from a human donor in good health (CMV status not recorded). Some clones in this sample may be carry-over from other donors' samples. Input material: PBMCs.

This CDR3 is CATSDRQGQYF. CDR3 DNA: TGTGCCACCAGTGATCGGCAGGGGCAGTATTTT. The V call is TRBV24-1, the J call TRBJ2-3; perhaps TRBD1 as D (5 bases). V was trimmed by 3 bases and J by 11 bases, leaving 8 bases between them. Germline V gene data show CDR1 as KGHDR and CDR2 as SFDVKD. The CDR3 totals 11 residues.